The 7 T cell receptor beta chains in this list originate from one sample, sequenced in a study of CD8 T cells in ankylosing spondylitis. What these receptors recognize is not known. TCRdb itself ran the 5' RACE reads through MiXCR, one entry per CDR3 protein. The sample lists some 400,000 distinct CDR3 sequences, around 20% seen once, with about 16% in the top ten. General study results and limits: For ankylosing spondylitis blood, a TCR beta motif of several highly homologous variants appeared characteristic.

The sequenced sample was blood, either unsorted or a sorted T cell fraction (not recorded which). Receptors originate from a male donor with ankylosing spondylitis.

This chain links TRBV9 with TRBJ1-2, with D hard to call. Germline values: CDR1 SGDLS, CDR2 YYNGEE. The V end lost 0 bases, the J end lost 4 bases, and 13 bases lay between the germline ends. CDR3 length equals 15 residues. CDR3 region: CASSVDTGEFYGYTF. The CDR3 nucleotides are TGTGCCAGCAGCGTAGACACCGGGGAATTCTATGGCTACACCTTC.

This clonotype was counted many times. This sequence joins TRBV12-3 or TRBV12-4 and TRBJ1-5, with D maybe TRBD1 (6 bases). The CDR3 has 15 amino acids. Trimming cost V 6 bases and J 1 base, with 13 bases left between them. This chain's CDR3 is CASRGASGSNQPQHF. The CDR3 DNA sequence: TGTGCCAGCAGGGGGGCCTCAGGAAGCAATCAGCCCCAGCATTTT.

This clonotype showed up just a few times. The chain has TRBV28 and TRBJ2-1; tentative D call: TRBD2 (6 bases). The CDR3 runs to 15 residues. In germline, CDR1 is MDHEN, CDR2 SYDVKM. Between the trimmed V and J ends, which lost 2 bases and 5 bases, there was a span of 13 bases. The CDR3, as DNA: TGTGCCAGCAGTTTAGCGGGACGGAGAAACAATGAGCAGTTCTTC. Its protein product is CASSLAGRRNNEQFF.

The rearrangement links TRBV5-1 to TRBJ2-1; the match to TRBD2 covers 13 bases. Germline lookup yields CDR1 SGHRS and CDR2 YFSETQ. CDR3 length equals 16 residues. Losses at the gene ends were 2 bases for V and 4 bases for J; bases not matched to a gene: 3. The CDR3 loop reads CASSFSGLAGYNEQFF. CDR3 DNA: TGCGCCAGCAGCTTCTCGGGACTAGCGGGGTACAATGAGCAGTTCTTC.

This chain joins TRBV5-1 and TRBJ1-2; D gene uncertain. Germline V gives CDR1 SGHRS, CDR2 YFSETQ. This CDR3 region has 13 residues. Trimming removed 0 bases from V and 8 bases from J, with 11 bases in between. The CDR3 bases are TGCGCCAGCAGCTTGGGGTCGATCGAGGGCTACACCTTC. Translation: CASSLGSIEGYTF.

In its sample, this clonotype was seen a few times. The chain joins TRBV6-2 or TRBV6-3 to TRBJ2-7; no firm D call. Trimming cost V 0 bases and J 2 bases, with 5 bases left between them. Germline values: CDR1 MNHEY, CDR2 SVGEGT. The CDR3 consists of 13 residues. CDR3 in DNA: TGTGCCAGCAGTTACTCGCGGCCCTACGAGCAGTACTTC. It translates to CASSYSRPYEQYF.

The J gene is TRBJ2-4, the V gene TRBV3-1, with 7 bases identical to TRBD2. Germline V gene data show CDR1 as LGHDT and CDR2 as YNNKEL (reference sequence). The J segment lost 8 bases and the V segment lost 3 bases, leaving 7 bases of the junction unmatched. The CDR3 spans 14 residues. The CDR3 region is CASSHLSGADIQYF. Here the CDR3 DNA reads TGTGCCAGCAGCCATCTAAGCGGGGCTGACATTCAGTACTTC.